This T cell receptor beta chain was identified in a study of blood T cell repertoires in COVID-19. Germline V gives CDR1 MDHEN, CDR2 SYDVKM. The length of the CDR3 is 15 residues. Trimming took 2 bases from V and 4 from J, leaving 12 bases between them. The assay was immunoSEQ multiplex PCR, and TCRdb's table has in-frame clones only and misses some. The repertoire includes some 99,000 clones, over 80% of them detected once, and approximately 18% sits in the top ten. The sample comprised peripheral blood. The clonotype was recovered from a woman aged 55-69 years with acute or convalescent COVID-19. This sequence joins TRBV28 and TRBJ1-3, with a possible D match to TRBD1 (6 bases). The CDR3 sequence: CASSLRGSRGNTIYF. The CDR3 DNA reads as TGTGCCAGCAGTTTAAGGGGGTCGCGAGGAAACACCATATATTTT.